Sequencing of this T cell receptor beta chain was carried out in a study of blood T cell repertoires in COVID-19. Deletions cut 4 bases from V and 1 base from J, with 7 bases between. The germline V gene has CDR1 GTSNPN and CDR2 SVGIG (reference sequence). The CDR3 spans 12 residues. The protocol was immunoSEQ multiplex PCR, while the TCRdb copy is restricted to in-frame clones and leaves out a portion. The table records 200,000 to 300,000 clones, under 85% of them present only once. The sample was peripheral blood. V and J are TRBV30 and TRBJ1-1, with unresolved D. The TCR originated in a human donor in a cohort sampled during active COVID-19. CDR3 amino acids: CAWITWNTEAFF. The DNA for the CDR3 is TGTGCCTGGATTACATGGAACACTGAAGCTTTCTTT. Using reference TRBV30 and TRBJ1-1 for the parts outside the CDR3, the full variable domain is SQTIHQWPATLVQPVGSPLSLECTVEGTSNPNLYWYRQAAGRGLQLLFYSVGIGQISSEVPQNLSASRPQDRQFILSSKKLLLSDSGFYLCAWITWNTEAFFGQGTRLTVV.